The clone carrying this TCR beta chain was recorded only once. Its antigen is not known. V lost 6 bases and J 8 bases, leaving 20 bases between the germline ends. The CDR3 runs 15 residues. Germline values: CDR1 LNHDA, CDR2 SQIVND (reference sequence). The authors ran unsorted PBMC replicate PCRs on approximately 300 ng DNA, 32,000 or so T cell genomes. Authors' processing steps: Owing to the provision of junction-only sequences devoid of quality scores by immunoSEQ, filtering differed. Sequencing was performed with immunoSEQ multiplex PCR; in TCRdb, only in-frame clones are kept and a portion is missing. V, J and clone size are those of that table, while D and trimming were read from the DNA. This sample has about 560,000 clones; around 78% occur once, and the top ten carry around 12%. This specimen belongs to a study of shared clonotypes between healthy human individuals. Study-level points and caveats: Few donors limited the genetic and exposure-history diversity represented.

The sequence was obtained from a middle-aged woman in good health. Some clones in this sample may be carry-over from other donors' samples. Material: PBMCs. This rearrangement joins TRBV19 to TRBJ2-1; D is possibly TRBD2 (6 bases). The CDR3 region has the DNA TGTGCCAGTAGAGTCTACCGGGAGAGGTCCCATGAGCAGTTCTTC. It encodes CASRVYRERSHEQFF.